One sample yielded the 20 T cell receptor beta chains listed below, sequenced in a study of blood T cells in healthy people across ages (dated by TCRdb to the mid-2010s). Library construction relied on 5' RACE. TCRdb lists the instrument as Illumina HiSeq 2500. The second PCR ran for about 7 to 11 cycles and used a J-beta primer mix along with a sample-barcoded 5' primer. TCRdb applied fastp at Q25 and MiXCR to the public reads, then kept only in-frame beta chains. A single entry per CDR3 protein holds the most common genes and DNA from its merged rows. A total of around 1,000,000 distinct CDR3 sequences appear in this sample, 35% to 40% of them only once. The ten most abundant clones make up roughly 13% of the sample. Source material: blood. Receptors were obtained from a man aged 18-30 years in good health.

The rearrangement links TRBV7-2 to TRBJ1-2; D may be TRBD1 (5 bases). Germline assignment: CDR1 SGHTA and CDR2 FQGNSA. CDR3 length equals 16 residues. V lost 3 bases, J lost 5 bases, and 19 bases lay in between. The CDR3 sequence is CASSFTTWGITYGYTF. Here the CDR3 DNA reads TGTGCCAGCAGCTTCACTACGTGGGGGATTACGTATGGCTACACCTTC.

This sequence joins TRBV7-9 and TRBJ1-1; TRBD1 matches at 7 bases. The CDR3 runs 14 residues. Germline V gene sequence: CDR1 SEHNR, CDR2 FQNEAQ (reference sequence). V shed 6 bases and J 5 bases; nucleotides not matched to a gene: 9. The chain's CDR3 is CASRPTGFMTEAFF. CDR3 in DNA: TGTGCCAGCAGGCCGACAGGGTTTATGACTGAAGCTTTCTTT.

The rearrangement joins TRBV6-5 to TRBJ2-4, with a tentative D call TRBD1 (5 bases). Germline V lookup: CDR1 MNHEY, CDR2 SVGAGI. The CDR3 has 14 residues. V dropped 5 bases and J dropped 0 bases, with 8 bases sitting between them. As DNA, the CDR3 is TGTGCCAGCAGTACCAGGGTAGCCAAAAACATTCAGTACTTC. This codes for CASSTRVAKNIQYF.

A few counts support this clonotype. The rearrangement joins TRBV7-2 to TRBJ2-7, with D possibly TRBD2 on 5 matching bases. The germline V gene encodes CDR1 SGHTA and CDR2 FQGNSA. This CDR3 spans 14 amino acids. V lost 2 bases to trimming and J lost 4 bases, with 12 bases between them. CDR3 region: CASSLILGLYEQYF. CDR3 in DNA: TGTGCCAGCAGCTTAATACTAGGACTTTACGAGCAGTACTTC. The full variable domain, in which reference TRBV7-2 and TRBJ2-7 provide the parts outside the CDR3, is GAGVSQSPSNKVTEKGKDVELRCDPISGHTALYWYRQSLGQGLEFLIYFQGNSAPDKSGLPSDRFSAERTGGSVSTLTIQRTQQEDSAVYLCASSLILGLYEQYFGPGTRLTVT.

The chain joins TRBV3-1 to TRBJ2-7; no reliable D call. This CDR3 has 13 amino acids. The V gene's germline CDR1 is LGHDT and CDR2 YNNKEL (reference sequence). Trimming pared 0 bases from V and 6 bases from J, leaving 9 bases between. The CDR3 loop is CASSQESSSEQYF. The CDR3 nucleotides read TGTGCCAGCAGCCAAGAATCCTCGTCCGAGCAGTACTTC.

The J gene is TRBJ1-2, the V gene TRBV12-3 or TRBV12-4; D remains unclear. Deletions cut 8 bases from V and 7 bases from J, with 11 bases between. The CDR3 sequence is 11 residues long. CDR3 sequence (DNA): TGTGCCAGCCTATCTGAGGGTGGCTACACCTTC. Encoded protein: CASLSEGGYTF.

This clonotype was counted a few times. Here the CDR3 reads CASSLVRQGFNSPLHF. The CDR3 coding sequence is TGTGCCAGCAGCTTAGTACGACAGGGTTTTAATTCACCCCTCCACTTT. V gene TRBV7-2 combines with J gene TRBJ1-6, with 7 bases identical to TRBD1. CDR3 length equals 16 residues. CDR1 is SGHTA and CDR2 is FQGNSA in the germline V gene. V was clipped by 1 base and J by 6 bases; unmatched bases: 6.

The J gene is TRBJ1-1, the V gene TRBV4-3; no definite D call. This CDR3 comprises 14 residues. Germline CDR1 LGHNA, CDR2 YSLEER. V was cut by 3 bases and J by 6 bases, with 14 bases left in between. The CDR3 loop reads CASSHRTLAAEAFF. In DNA, the CDR3 is TGCGCCAGCAGCCACCGAACCCTGGCCGCTGAAGCTTTCTTT.

This clonotype was picked up a small number of times. The chain employs TRBV10-3 and TRBJ2-5, with a possible D match to TRBD2 (6 bases). V was shortened by 11 bases and J by 0 bases, with 13 bases between the two germline ends. CDR1 is ENHRY and CDR2 is SYGVKD in the germline V gene. The CDR3 length is 13 residues. CDR3 protein: CAAHSGDQETQYF. The CDR3 DNA reads as TGTGCCGCCCATTCGGGGGACCAAGAGACCCAGTACTTC.

The J gene is TRBJ2-2, the V gene TRBV10-3; no firm D call. V was trimmed by 3 bases and J by 6 bases, leaving 11 bases between them. The CDR3 extends over 14 amino acids. Germline V CDR1 and CDR2: ENHRY, SYGVKD. CDR3: CAISDPVSPGELFF. Here the CDR3 DNA reads TGTGCCATCAGTGACCCCGTTAGCCCCGGGGAGCTGTTTTTT.

This CDR3 is CASSFNPIDEQYF. The CDR3, as DNA: TGCGCCAGCAGTTTTAACCCAATCGACGAGCAGTACTTC. The rearrangement uses TRBV5-1 and TRBJ2-5; D unresolved. The J call may be in error: the DNA end matches TRBJ2-7 better. CDR1 and CDR2 (germline): SGHRS, YFSETQ. This CDR3 region has 13 residues.

The table lists this clonotype with a few counts. This chain connects TRBV6-1 to TRBJ1-1; no clear D gene. V gave up 5 bases and J gave up 5 bases, with 15 bases separating them. Germline V gives CDR1 MNHNS, CDR2 SASEGT. The CDR3 is made up of 14 amino acids. The CDR3 nucleotides are TGTGCCAGCAGTCGCATAGGGCCAAGAACTGAAGCTTTCTTT. It specifies CASSRIGPRTEAFF.

This clonotype appeared a few times. V is TRBV4-3 and J is TRBJ2-1; D possibly corresponds to TRBD2 (6 bases). The CDR3 length is 17 residues. V was trimmed by 2 bases and J by 0 bases, leaving 14 bases between them. Per the germline V gene, CDR1 is LGHNA and CDR2 is YSLEER. CDR3 loop: CASSQPPGTSSYNEQFF. The CDR3 DNA reads as TGCGCCAGCAGCCAACCCCCCGGGACTTCCTCCTACAATGAGCAGTTCTTC.

A few counts support this clonotype. The chain joins TRBV7-2 to TRBJ1-2, with D possibly matching TRBD1 (6 bases). CDR1 is SGHTA and CDR2 is FQGNSA in the germline V gene. CDR3 length equals 14 residues. V was cut by 5 bases and J by 8 bases, with 18 bases left in between. Here the CDR3 reads CASSVLQGSRGYTF. In DNA form, the CDR3 reads TGTGCCAGCAGCGTATTACAGGGATCTAGGGGCTACACCTTC.

The CDR3 nucleotides are TGTGCCAGCTGGTCGGGCAATCAGCCCCAGCATTTT. This gives the protein CASWSGNQPQHF. The chain has TRBV6-6 and TRBJ1-5; no reliable D call. CDR1 and CDR2 from the germline V gene are MNHNY and SVGAGI (reference sequence). V was shortened by 8 bases and J by 2 bases, with 7 bases between the two germline ends. The CDR3 spans 12 residues.

This clonotype was counted a few times. The V call is TRBV11-2, the J call TRBJ2-3, with D possibly called TRBD1 or TRBD2 (5 bases each). Germline assignment: CDR1 SGHAT and CDR2 FQNNGV. There are 15 residues in the CDR3. V lost 4 bases and J lost 1, with 12 bases in between. The chain's CDR3 is CASSSRGFRTDTQYF. CDR3 DNA sequence: TGTGCCAGCAGCTCGAGGGGTTTTCGCACAGATACGCAGTATTTT.

The rearrangement joins TRBV12-3 or TRBV12-4 to TRBJ2-5, with 12 bases fitting TRBD2. Trimming removed 6 bases from V and 1 base from J; junction bases left unmatched: 3. CDR3 length equals 15 residues. CDR3 DNA: TGTGCCAGCAGACGGACTAGCGGGGTCCAAGAGACCCAGTACTTC. Protein product: CASRRTSGVQETQYF.

V and J are TRBV5-6 and TRBJ1-2, with 7 bases aligning to TRBD1. The germline gives CDR1 SGHDT, CDR2 YYEEEE. The CDR3 is 13 residues long. With V trimmed by 4 bases and J by 3 bases, 3 bases remained unmatched. The CDR3 loop is CASSAQGDYGYTF. The CDR3 DNA is TGTGCCAGCAGCGCCCAGGGGGACTATGGCTACACCTTC.

The chain links TRBV4-1 to TRBJ2-1, with 9 bases that match TRBD1. The V gene's germline CDR1 is MGHRA and CDR2 YSYEKL. The J segment lost 4 bases and the V segment lost 1 base, leaving 8 bases of the junction unmatched. The CDR3 length is 17 residues. The CDR3 spells CASSQAAGTGFYNEQFF. The CDR3, as DNA: TGCGCCAGCAGCCAAGCAGCCGGGACAGGGTTTTACAATGAGCAGTTCTTC.

This chain links TRBV10-3 with TRBJ2-2, with TRBD2 matching over 15 bases. Looked up from germline, CDR1 is ENHRY and CDR2 is SYGVKD. Trimming cost V 6 bases and J 6 bases; bases outside gene matches: 17. The CDR3 is 20 amino acids. The CDR3 spells CAIRPGLAGGRFDSAGELFF. DNA for the CDR3: TGTGCCATCAGACCGGGACTAGCGGGGGGACGTTTCGACAGTGCCGGGGAGCTGTTTTTT.